A single sample gave rise to the 23 T cell receptor beta chains below, sequenced in a study of T cells in Graves' hyperthyroidism and ophthalmopathy. Regions amplified from RNA transcripts were the TCR beta CDR3 regions. In the first-round RT-PCR of the TCR CDR3, the HTBI primer set was used. TCRdb called the multiplex PCR reads again in MiXCR, with one record for every CDR3 protein. The table has about 480,000 distinct CDR3 sequences, about an eighth seen once. Sequenced: blood. The receptors originated from a woman aged 18-29 years with Graves' hyperthyroidism.

This clonotype was picked up many times. The chain combines TRBV30 with TRBJ2-4, with D perhaps TRBD2 (6 bases). From germline, CDR1 is GTSNPN and CDR2 SVGIG (reference sequence). CDR3 length: 14 residues. Deletions cut 0 bases from V and 1 base from J, with 7 bases between. CDR3 residues: CAWSVGGAKNIQYF. CDR3 DNA sequence: TGTGCCTGGAGTGTAGGAGGGGCCAAAAACATTCAGTACTTC.

At least ten counts were recorded for this clonotype. The chain combines TRBV2 with TRBJ2-1, with TRBD2 identical over 8 bases. Trimming at V came to 8 bases and at J to 4 bases, leaving 10 bases not matched to a gene. The CDR3 length is 15 residues. Per germline, CDR1 SNHLY and CDR2 FYNNEI. The CDR3 coding sequence is TGTGCCAGCGTTCTGGGACTAGGGGGTTACAATGAGCAGTTCTTC. This codes for CASVLGLGGYNEQFF.

The table lists this clonotype with many counts. J is TRBJ1-4 and V is TRBV12-3 or TRBV12-4; D is perhaps TRBD1 (6 bases). This CDR3 is built from 14 residues. V lost 7 bases and J 7 bases, leaving 16 bases between the germline ends. DNA for the CDR3: TGTGCCAGCAACATAGAGGGGGTCACTGAAAAACTGTTTTTT. Translating gives CASNIEGVTEKLFF.

This clonotype has a count of ten or more. The chain recombines TRBV12-3 or TRBV12-4 with TRBJ1-1; TRBD1 is a possible D gene (5 bases). Trimming took off 6 bases at V and 1 base at J, with 9 bases between the two ends. The CDR3 covers 13 residues. The CDR3 DNA reads TGTGCCAGCAGCCGGGACGGGAACACTGAAGCTTTCTTT. Amino acid sequence: CASSRDGNTEAFF.

The rearrangement uses TRBV9 and TRBJ2-7; 10 nucleotides align to TRBD2. CDR3 length: 13 residues. V was clipped by 0 bases and J by 13 bases; unmatched bases: 7. Germline loops: CDR1 SGDLS, CDR2 YYNGEE. Here the CDR3 DNA reads TGTGCCAGCAGCGTAGAACTAGCGGGGAGAAGATACTTC. Translation gives CASSVELAGRRYF.

This clonotype was counted many times. V is TRBV18 and J is TRBJ2-5, with 8 bases that match TRBD2. CDR3 length: 15 residues. In germline, CDR1 is KGHSH, CDR2 LQKENI. Germline trimming cut 4 bases from V and 4 bases from J; bases unmatched to any gene: 8. The chain's CDR3 is CASSREPGTRETQYF. CDR3 in DNA: TGTGCCAGCTCACGAGAACCTGGGACTAGAGAGACCCAGTACTTC.

This clonotype was recorded at least ten times. This chain links TRBV7-3 with TRBJ2-1; a weak D match, TRBD1 (7 bases). V lost 4 bases, J lost 2 bases, and 12 bases lay in between. This CDR3 spans 15 amino acids. Germline CDR1 is SGHTA and CDR2 is FQGTGA. The CDR3 loop reads CASSSAGGPYNEQFF. CDR3 DNA: TGTGCCAGCAGCTCTGCAGGGGGGCCCTACAATGAGCAGTTCTTC.

This clonotype was seen ten or more times. The rearrangement joins TRBV20-1 to TRBJ2-7; perhaps D is TRBD1 or TRBD2 (5 bases each). Between the trimmed V and J ends, which lost 1 base and 4 bases, there was a span of 17 bases. This CDR3 has 15 amino acids. Germline assignment: CDR1 DFQATT and CDR2 SNEGSKA (reference sequence). CDR3 protein: CSARAGPALLYEQYF. In DNA, the CDR3 is TGCAGTGCTAGAGCGGGGCCAGCCCTCCTATACGAGCAGTACTTC.

This clonotype was found many times. The chain uses TRBV18 and TRBJ2-1, with a weak D call TRBD2 (5 bases). The CDR3 has 14 residues. V lost 4 bases and J lost 8, with 15 bases in between. Germline V gene lookup returns CDR1 KGHSH and CDR2 LQKENI. In nucleotides, the CDR3 is TGTGCCAGCTCACTCGGGGTGATTCGGGATGAGCAGTTCTTC. Residues: CASSLGVIRDEQFF.

This clonotype has a count of ten or more. V is TRBV7-9 and J is TRBJ1-2; the match to TRBD1 covers 9 bases. Germline loops: CDR1 SEHNR, CDR2 FQNEAQ (reference sequence). Trimming removed 5 bases from V and 0 bases from J; junction bases left unmatched: 4. This CDR3 has 15 amino acids. The CDR3 loop reads CASSRGQGANYGYTF. Written as DNA, the CDR3 is TGTGCCAGCAGCCGGGGACAGGGTGCTAACTATGGCTACACCTTC.

The rearrangement links TRBV7-8 to TRBJ2-1, with TRBD2 identical over 9 bases. V shed 4 bases and J 5 bases; nucleotides not matched to a gene: 12. Germline values: CDR1 SGHVS, CDR2 FQNEAQ. The CDR3 is 17 amino acids. CDR3 in amino acids: CASSSGAVLAGNNEQFF. In DNA form, the CDR3 reads TGTGCCAGCAGCTCTGGGGCGGTTCTAGCGGGAAACAATGAGCAGTTCTTC.

The rearrangement links TRBV24-1 to TRBJ2-5, with 8 bases matching TRBD1. The CDR3 contains 12 residues. Unmatched junction bases numbered 1, after V lost 8 bases and J lost 3 bases. CDR1 is KGHDR and CDR2 is SFDVKD in the germline V gene. In DNA, the CDR3 is TGTGCCACCATGGACAGGGAAGAGACCCAGTACTTC. As protein: CATMDREETQYF.

This clonotype occurred many times. CDR3 in amino acids: CASSGLEGSETQYF. The CDR3, as DNA: TGCGCCAGCAGCGGGCTTGAAGGCTCAGAGACCCAGTACTTC. This chain uses TRBV4-1 with TRBJ2-5; D remains ambiguous. V was trimmed by 5 bases and J by 4 bases, leaving 14 bases between them. The CDR3 has 14 amino acids. CDR1 is MGHRA and CDR2 is YSYEKL in the germline V gene.

This clonotype was picked up a small number of times. The rearrangement links TRBV3-1 to TRBJ1-1, with a weak D call TRBD1 (5 bases). This CDR3 spans 14 amino acids. Trimming shortened V by 2 bases and J by 8 bases, and 15 bases separated the two germline ends. Germline loops: CDR1 LGHDT, CDR2 YNNKEL (reference sequence). This chain's CDR3 is CASSQFIIGEEAFF. DNA for the CDR3: TGTGCCAGCAGCCAATTCATCATAGGGGAGGAAGCTTTCTTT.

This clonotype occurred a few times. J is TRBJ1-2 and V is TRBV7-2; tentatively, D is TRBD1 (6 bases). This CDR3 is built from 14 residues. The V end lost 2 bases, the J end lost 0 bases, and 7 bases lay between the germline ends. Germline V gene sequence: CDR1 SGHTA, CDR2 FQGNSA. The CDR3 sequence is CASSLPGANYGYTF. The CDR3 DNA is TGTGCCAGCAGCTTACCAGGGGCTAACTATGGCTACACCTTC.

This clonotype was seen only a few times. This sequence joins TRBV28 and TRBJ1-4; TRBD1 aligns across 8 bases. This CDR3 contains 14 residues. The ends lost 4 bases at V and 6 bases at J; junction bases unmatched: 4. The V gene's germline CDR1 is MDHEN and CDR2 SYDVKM. The CDR3 region is CASSSAGGDEKLFF. In nucleotides, the CDR3 is TGTGCCAGCAGTTCCGCAGGGGGCGATGAAAAACTGTTTTTT.

This clonotype was seen more than once but under ten times. Given a much more abundant clone one base away, this may be a read error. V gene TRBV30 combines with J gene TRBJ1-3; D possibly corresponds to TRBD1 (5 bases). The CDR3 length is 12 residues. From germline, CDR1 is GTSNPN and CDR2 SVGIG (reference sequence). The ends were cut back, 7 bases at V and 5 bases at J, with 12 bases in the middle. The CDR3 DNA reads as TGTGCCTCTCCGGGGACCCGAAACACCATATATTTT. Its translation: CASPGTRNTIYF.

This clonotype was seen a few times. This chain joins TRBV20-1 and TRBJ1-2; 7 bases fit TRBD1. This CDR3 region has 14 residues. Germline V lookup: CDR1 DFQATT, CDR2 SNEGSKA (reference sequence). Losses at the gene ends were 5 bases for V and 0 bases for J; bases not matched to a gene: 6. CDR3 sequence: CSALTGVSNYGYTF. Here the CDR3 DNA reads TGCAGTGCTCTAACAGGGGTCTCTAACTATGGCTACACCTTC.

This clonotype showed up many times. V and J are TRBV3-1 and TRBJ2-1; 12 bases fit TRBD2. CDR3 size: 15 residues. Trimming cost V 6 bases and J 8 bases; bases outside gene matches: 8. Germline V CDR1 and CDR2: LGHDT, YNNKEL (reference sequence). CDR3 in amino acids: CASSPQTSGSYEQFF. DNA of the CDR3: TGTGCCAGCAGTCCTCAGACTAGCGGGAGCTATGAGCAGTTCTTC.

In its sample, this clonotype was seen many times. The V gene is TRBV24-1, the J gene TRBJ1-5, with no clear D. Germline assignment: CDR1 KGHDR and CDR2 SFDVKD. V lost 3 bases, J lost 7 bases, and 9 bases lay in between. The CDR3 is made up of 13 amino acids. For the CDR3, the DNA is TGTGCCACCAGTGATGGAGTTGGGCAGCCCCAGCATTTT. Amino acids: CATSDGVGQPQHF.

This clonotype was seen repeatedly, ten times or more. The CDR3 reads CASSQDTTLNTEAFF. The DNA of the CDR3 is TGTGCCAGCAGCCAAGATACCACTTTAAACACTGAAGCTTTCTTT. The V call is TRBV4-2, the J call TRBJ1-1; D gene unclear. Deletions cut 0 bases from V and 2 bases from J, with 10 bases between. Germline V gene lookup returns CDR1 LGHNA and CDR2 YNFKEQ. The CDR3 is made up of 15 amino acids.

The sample holds many counts of this clonotype. The chain links TRBV7-3 to TRBJ2-1; 9 bases are shared with TRBD2. The CDR3 sequence is 16 residues long. V was pared by 7 bases and J by 7 bases, with 14 bases of the junction left unmatched. Germline CDR1 is SGHTA and CDR2 is FQGTGA. Here the CDR3 reads CASNSFGGRAANEQFF. The CDR3 bases are TGTGCCAGCAACTCGTTTGGCGGGAGGGCCGCGAATGAGCAGTTCTTC.

This clonotype was detected only a few times. This rearrangement joins TRBV2 to TRBJ1-2; a possible D gene is TRBD1 (5 bases). The length of the CDR3 is 14 residues. Per the germline V gene, CDR1 is SNHLY and CDR2 is FYNNEI. Trimming removed 5 bases at V and 3 bases at J, with 13 bases between. CDR3 sequence reads: CASSIGGYDYGYTF. CDR3 bases: TGTGCCAGCAGTATTGGGGGGTACGACTATGGCTACACCTTC. The variable domain in full, with the rest retrieved from reference TRBV2 and TRBJ1-2, is EPEVTQTPSHQVTQMGQEVILRCVPISNHLYFYWYRQILGQKVEFLVSFYNNEISEKSEIFDDQFSVERPDGSNFTLKIRSTKLEDSAMYFCASSIGGYDYGYTFGSGTRLTVV.